The clone carrying this T cell receptor beta chain has only a few counts. Its antigen remains unknown. These data come from a study of regulatory T cells in long-lasting Graves disease. As for the study in general: The term persistent Graves' disease signified upward of 5 years on antithyroid drugs with positive TSH receptor antibodies. Study conclusions and caveats: Persistent Graves' patients showed reduced TCR diversity versus newly diagnosed patients.

For TCR beta, libraries came from iRepertoire HTBI primers and Arm-PCR of CDR3 regions. TCRdb called the multiplex PCR reads again in MiXCR, with one record for every CDR3 protein. The data contain 500,000 to 700,000 distinct CDR3 sequences, around 32% of them singletons. Described time point: persistent/refractory GD, antithyroid drugs over 5 years with positive TRAb. PBMC RNA was the source of the TCR library. CDR3 length equals 17 residues. Trimming cost V 5 bases and J 0 bases, with 17 bases left between them. The germline CDR1 and CDR2 sequences are MNHNS and SASEGT. The rearrangement joins TRBV6-1 to TRBJ1-5, with D maybe TRBD1 (5 bases). The receptor was derived from a female donor with Graves disease. This specimen consisted of peripheral blood mononuclear cells (PBMCs), obtained when the disease was refractory, from a patient treated with antithyroid drugs. The CDR3 DNA sequence: TGTGCCAGCAGTAACCTTGACAGCCATTATAGCAATCAGCCCCAGCATTTT. Protein product: CASSNLDSHYSNQPQHF.